Following are 3 T cell receptor beta chains from one sample sequenced in a study of CD8 T cells in Susac syndrome. RNA amounts of roughly 0.45 to 1 ug underwent reverse transcription with random hexamers. MiXCR, applied by TCRdb to the immunoSEQ multiplex PCR reads, yields one record per CDR3 protein. Among some 190,000 distinct CDR3 sequences listed, around 93% were seen once. Sequencing input: CD4+ T cells from PBMCs. These receptors all stem from a human donor with Susac syndrome.

This clonotype was counted once. V and J are TRBV7-2 and TRBJ2-7; D is unclear. CDR1 is SGHTA, CDR2 FQGNSA, per germline. V was cut by 4 bases and J by 6 bases, with 13 bases left in between. CDR3 length equals 13 residues. The CDR3 nucleotides read TGTGCCAGCAGCTATACAGCTAACCGCGAGCAGTACTTC. Residues: CASSYTANREQYF. Looking up the rest from reference TRBV7-2 and TRBJ2-7 gives the full variable domain: GAGVSQSPSNKVTEKGKDVELRCDPISGHTALYWYRQSLGQGLEFLIYFQGNSAPDKSGLPSDRFSAERTGGSVSTLTIQRTQQEDSAVYLCASSYTANREQYFGPGTRLTVT.

This clonotype was seen only once. The CDR3 sequence is CAWSESWRTDGYTF. In DNA form, the CDR3 reads TGTGCCTGGAGTGAAAGTTGGAGGACAGATGGCTACACCTTC. The J gene is TRBJ1-2, the V gene TRBV30; TRBD1 might be the D (6 bases). This CDR3 contains 14 residues. Germline CDR1 reads GTSNPN; CDR2 reads SVGIG (reference sequence). The germline V and J ends were trimmed by 1 base and 6 bases, with 15 bases remaining between them.

The chain couples TRBV28 to TRBJ1-5; D may be TRBD1 (6 bases). Trimming took off 5 bases at V and 3 bases at J, with 14 bases between the two ends. Germline assignment: CDR1 MDHEN and CDR2 SYDVKM. The CDR3 covers 15 residues. CDR3 coding DNA: TGTGCCAGCAGTCGTCAGGGGTCGGTCAATCAGCCCCAGCATTTT. It is translated as CASSRQGSVNQPQHF.